This is a list of T cell receptor beta chains from one sample in a study of cytomegalovirus exposure and HLA in healthy donors. Data came from immunoSEQ multiplex PCR; TCRdb stores just in-frame clones and leaves some out. Found here are roughly 180,000 clones, approximately 80% of them singletons; the top ten hold about 1.5%. Sample: PBMCs. Source of these receptors: a man aged 18 to 29 in good health and CMV-seronegative. Each CDR3 is given with its conserved first and last residue. Fields, in order: V gene, J gene, clone size, D gene, CDR3 protein, CDR3 DNA. A D gene is named only where the DNA matches it firmly. Expanded clones are given a class, and other clones once, few, many or no size at all.

v_gene: TRBV7-9
j_gene: TRBJ1-1
abundance: .
d_gene: .
CDR3aa: CASSLVRQMNTEAFF
CDR3nt: TGTGCCAGCAGCTTGGTCCGACAGATGAACACTGAAGCTTTCTTT

v_gene: TRBV9
j_gene: TRBJ2-7
abundance: .
d_gene: TRBD2
CDR3aa: CASSGGGGWSSYEQYF
CDR3nt: TGTGCCAGCAGCGGCGGGGGGGGGTGGAGCTCCTACGAGCAGTACTTC

v_gene: TRBV5-4
j_gene: TRBJ2-1
abundance: .
d_gene: TRBD2
CDR3aa: CASSILAGGVVDEQFF
CDR3nt: TGTGCCAGCAGCATTTTAGCGGGAGGGGTTGTCGATGAGCAGTTCTTC

v_gene: TRBV5-1
j_gene: TRBJ1-1
abundance: .
d_gene: .
CDR3aa: CASSFQGAVTEAFF
CDR3nt: TGCGCCAGCAGCTTTCAAGGAGCGGTGACTGAAGCTTTCTTT

v_gene: TRBV2
j_gene: TRBJ1-2
abundance: .
d_gene: .
CDR3aa: CASRTVWGADGYTF
CDR3nt: TGTGCCAGCAGGACCGTTTGGGGAGCGGATGGCTACACCTTC

v_gene: TRBV9
j_gene: TRBJ1-6
abundance: .
d_gene: .
CDR3aa: CASIPRVKYNSPLHF
CDR3nt: TGTGCCAGCATCCCCAGGGTGAAATATAATTCACCCCTCCACTTT

v_gene: TRBV7-9
j_gene: TRBJ2-2
abundance: .
d_gene: .
CDR3aa: CASSPLGGDRTGELFF
CDR3nt: TGTGCCAGCAGCCCCTTAGGGGGAGATCGGACCGGGGAGCTGTTTTTT

v_gene: TRBV19
j_gene: TRBJ2-1
abundance: .
d_gene: TRBD1
CDR3aa: CASSGTGGTYNEQFF
CDR3nt: TGTGCCAGTTCCGGGACAGGGGGCACCTACAATGAGCAGTTCTTC

v_gene: TRBV28
j_gene: TRBJ2-2
abundance: .
d_gene: .
CDR3aa: CADVGANTGELFF
CDR3nt: TGTGCCGACGTTGGAGCTAACACCGGGGAGCTGTTTTTT

v_gene: TRBV9
j_gene: TRBJ1-2
abundance: .
d_gene: TRBD1
CDR3aa: CASSAHRGSADYTF
CDR3nt: TGTGCCAGCAGCGCTCACAGGGGGTCCGCTGACTACACCTTC

v_gene: TRBV7-8
j_gene: TRBJ2-1
abundance: .
d_gene: .
CDR3aa: CASSLSRRGPGDLSYNEQFF
CDR3nt: TGTGCCAGCAGCTTATCCCGGCGGGGCCCCGGGGACCTCTCCTACAATGAGCAGTTCTTC

v_gene: TRBV5-4
j_gene: TRBJ1-2
abundance: .
d_gene: TRBD1
CDR3aa: CASSLSGGYGYTF
CDR3nt: TGTGCCAGCAGCTTATCAGGGGGCTATGGCTACACCTTC

v_gene: TRBV5-1
j_gene: TRBJ2-3
abundance: .
d_gene: TRBD2
CDR3aa: CASSSFGLAGGSTDTQYF
CDR3nt: TGCGCCAGCAGCTCCTTTGGGTTAGCGGGGGGCAGCACAGATACGCAGTATTTT

v_gene: TRBV27
j_gene: TRBJ2-7
abundance: .
d_gene: TRBD1
CDR3aa: CASVLRGLGFNEQYF
CDR3nt: TGTGCCAGCGTCCTCAGGGGGCTAGGCTTCAACGAGCAGTACTTC

v_gene: TRBV6-6
j_gene: TRBJ2-7
abundance: .
d_gene: TRBD1
CDR3aa: CASSYGGGQRVYEQYF
CDR3nt: TGTGCCAGCAGTTACGGTGGGGGACAGCGTGTCTACGAGCAGTACTTC

v_gene: TRBV28
j_gene: TRBJ1-1
abundance: once
d_gene: .
CDR3aa: CASSFVSNTEAFF
CDR3nt: TGTGCCAGCAGCTTTGTTAGCAACACTGAAGCTTTCTTT

v_gene: TRBV27
j_gene: TRBJ2-7
abundance: once
d_gene: .
CDR3aa: CASAPLEGAREQYF
CDR3nt: TGTGCCAGCGCGCCCCTTGAAGGGGCGCGGGAGCAGTACTTC